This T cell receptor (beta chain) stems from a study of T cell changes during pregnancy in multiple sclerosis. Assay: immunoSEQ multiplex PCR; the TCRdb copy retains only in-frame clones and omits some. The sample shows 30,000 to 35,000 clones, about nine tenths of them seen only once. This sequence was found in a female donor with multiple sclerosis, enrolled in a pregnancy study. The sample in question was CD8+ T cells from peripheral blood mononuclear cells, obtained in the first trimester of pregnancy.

The CDR3 DNA is TGCAGCGTTGAAGCGGGGGAGTCAGGGCTTGTCAACTATGGCTACACCTTC. Its protein product is CSVEAGESGLVNYGYTF. The chain employs TRBV29-1 and TRBJ1-2; possible D gene TRBD1, 5 bases. Germline V gene lookup returns CDR1 SQVTM and CDR2 ANQGSEA. Trimming removed 1 base at V and 2 bases at J, with 20 bases between. This CDR3 is built from 17 residues.